Included here is one TCR beta chain sequence, with context. Assay used: immunoSEQ multiplex PCR; TCRdb lists only in-frame clones, some missing. The profile shows 140,000 to 150,000 clones, about 80% of them singletons. This sample was taken from a study of blood T cell repertoires in COVID-19. CDR1 is MNHEY and CDR2 is SMNVEV in the germline V gene (reference sequence). The CDR3 spans 12 residues. The V and J ends lost 4 bases and 15 bases, in that order; junction bases with no gene match: 9. The chain is built from TRBV27 and TRBJ2-1, with 7 bases matching TRBD1. Sequenced input: peripheral blood. The receptor was derived from a man between 70 and 80 years old who had recovered from COVID-19. The CDR3 loop reads CASSSIDRAPFF. For the CDR3, the DNA is TGTGCCAGCAGTTCCATTGACAGGGCGCCGTTCTTC.